This T cell receptor beta chain comes out of a study of shared clonotypes between healthy human individuals. Study in general: CD4 naive and memory got three plates each, CD8 naive two, CD8 memory one.

From germline, CDR1 is MDHEN and CDR2 SYDVKM. The V end lost 3 bases, the J end lost 3 bases, and 9 bases lay between the germline ends. This CDR3 has 14 residues. Data came from immunoSEQ multiplex PCR; TCRdb stores just in-frame clones and leaves some out. The sample has more than 150,000 clones, 66% seen once. The V and J genes are TRBV28 and TRBJ1-5; D not resolved. The receptor comes from a man aged 25 to 40 in good health. The sequenced material came from memory CD4+ T cells sorted from blood. Subset: CD45RA-negative fraction. CDR3 nucleotides: TGTGCCAGCAGTTTCAGGCAGCACAATCAGCCCCAGCATTTT. The encoded protein is CASSFRQHNQPQHF.